These 3 T cell receptor beta chains share one sample of origin, sequenced in a study of T cell changes during pregnancy in multiple sclerosis. Assay used: immunoSEQ multiplex PCR; TCRdb lists only in-frame clones, some missing. The sample has approximately 68,000 clones, 90% to 95% seen once. The source material was peripheral blood, sampled in the third trimester of pregnancy. The receptor set was obtained from a female donor in good health, enrolled as a control in a pregnancy study.

The chain uses TRBV5-1 and TRBJ2-3; unclear D gene. The CDR3 runs 13 residues. Trimming cost V 1 base and J 2 bases, with 5 bases left between them. Germline V lookup: CDR1 SGHRS, CDR2 YFSETQ. The CDR3 DNA is TGCGCCAGCAGCTTGCCAGTCACAGATACGCAGTATTTT. It specifies CASSLPVTDTQYF.

The chain links TRBV7-8 to TRBJ1-2; the match to TRBD1 covers 9 bases. Looked up from germline, CDR1 is SGHVS and CDR2 is FQNEAQ. The length of the CDR3 is 19 residues. Trimming at V came to 4 bases and at J to 4 bases, leaving 19 bases not matched to a gene. In DNA, the CDR3 is TGTGCCAGCAGCTACCTTGCCGGGGACAGGGTCGGTTTGGGCTATGGCTACACCTTC. It yields the protein CASSYLAGDRVGLGYGYTF.

The chain joins TRBV11-3 to TRBJ1-5; 10 nucleotides match TRBD1. Germline V CDR1 and CDR2: SGHNT, YENEEA. The CDR3 extends over 17 amino acids. V shed 4 bases and J 8 bases; nucleotides not matched to a gene: 14. This CDR3 is CASSSADRGVGKEPQHF. The CDR3 DNA is TGTGCCAGCAGCTCAGCGGACAGGGGGGTGGGAAAGGAGCCCCAGCATTTT.